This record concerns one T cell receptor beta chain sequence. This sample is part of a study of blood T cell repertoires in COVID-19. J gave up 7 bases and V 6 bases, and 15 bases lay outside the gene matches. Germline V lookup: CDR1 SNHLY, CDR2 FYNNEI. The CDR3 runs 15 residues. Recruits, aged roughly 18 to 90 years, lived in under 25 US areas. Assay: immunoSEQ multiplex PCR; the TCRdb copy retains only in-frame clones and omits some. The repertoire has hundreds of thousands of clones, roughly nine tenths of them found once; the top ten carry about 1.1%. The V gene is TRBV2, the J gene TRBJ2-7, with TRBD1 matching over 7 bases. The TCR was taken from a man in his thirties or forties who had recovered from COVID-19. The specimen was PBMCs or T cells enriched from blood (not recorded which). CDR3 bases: TGTGCCAGCAGGTCAGACAGGGCGAGTGCGGAGGAGCAGTACTTC. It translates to CASRSDRASAEEQYF.